This TCR beta chain was captured in a study of T cell responses to AZD1222 COVID-19 vaccine. Across the whole study: Second-dose intervals of approximately 4 or approximately 12 weeks were pooled.

Trimming took 9 bases from V and 7 from J; bases not matched to a gene: 25. Germline CDR1 and CDR2: SGHTS and YDEGEE. The CDR3 spans 18 residues. For this clone: Its antigen is currently unknown.

This table comes from immunoSEQ multiplex PCR, and its TCRdb copy is limited to in-frame clones, with some not included. The table shows about 99,000 clones, with 87% occurring only once. The study's findings and limits: Mostly white British, mostly female donors; authors suggested clonal diversity may be underestimated.

The receptor was isolated from an adult in good health. V gene TRBV5-8 combines with J gene TRBJ2-1; 7 bases match TRBD2. The source was peripheral blood, collected on day 0 of AZD1222 vaccination. The CDR3 DNA reads as TGTGCCACCAAGTGGGGGGGTCGCGGGAGAAATACCTGGAATGAGCAGTTCTTC. It codes for CATKWGGRGRNTWNEQFF. Combining the CDR3 with reference TRBV5-8 and TRBJ2-1 gives the whole variable domain EAGVTQSPTHLIKTRGQQATLRCSPISGHTSVYWYQQALGLGLQFLLWYDEGEERNRGNFPPRFSGRQFPNYSSELNVNALELEDSALYLCATKWGGRGRNTWNEQFFGPGTRLTVL.